Each of the 17 T cell receptor beta chains below was sequenced from the same sample in a study of T cell repertoires in cytomegalovirus infection. TCRdb ran MiXCR on the reads and lists one entry per CDR3 protein. The sample records 700,000 to 900,000 distinct CDR3 sequences, 25% to 30% being singletons. The antigens of these receptors remain unknown. The source material was cultured CD8+ T cells from PBMCs, sampled from culture after CMV antigen stimulation. The receptors here all came from a human donor in good health (CMV status not recorded). Some clones in this sample may be carry-over from other donors' samples.

This clonotype was seen repeatedly, ten times or more. This sequence joins TRBV7-2 and TRBJ2-1; the match to TRBD2 covers 7 bases. The CDR3 contains 14 residues. The ends lost 4 bases at V and 4 bases at J; junction bases unmatched: 4. Germline CDR1 reads SGHTA; CDR2 reads FQGNSA. The CDR3 DNA reads as TGTGCCAGCAGCTCCCCGGGACTATACAATGAGCAGTTCTTC. Translating it yields CASSSPGLYNEQFF.

At least ten counts were recorded for this clonotype. The rearrangement uses TRBV7-2 and TRBJ2-7; D is possibly TRBD1 (5 bases). CDR1 is SGHTA and CDR2 is FQGNSA in the germline V gene. Trimming removed 1 base at V and 2 bases at J, with 12 bases between. The CDR3 has 15 residues. CDR3 loop: CASSLEGYGTYEQYV. In DNA form, the CDR3 reads TGTGCCAGCAGCTTAGAGGGGTACGGTACCTACGAGCAGTACGTC.

The chain combines TRBV4-1 with TRBJ2-2; 12 positions agree with TRBD2. Germline V lookup: CDR1 MGHRA, CDR2 YSYEKL. This CDR3 has 17 amino acids. Trimming at V came to 5 bases and at J to 1 base, leaving 5 bases not matched to a gene. Here the CDR3 DNA reads TGCGCCAGCAGCACCCGACTAGCGGGGGAGAACACCGGGGAGCTGTTTTTT. It encodes CASSTRLAGENTGELFF.

This clonotype was counted a few times. The CDR3 region has the DNA TGTGCCAGCAGCCCCGGACAGGGTCCCTCGGCCGGGGCCAACGTCCTGACTTTC. The encoded protein is CASSPGQGPSAGANVLTF. The V gene is TRBV5-8, the J gene TRBJ2-6; 8 nucleotides agree with TRBD1. Germline-derived CDR1 and CDR2 are SGHTS and YDEGEE. V lost 4 bases and J lost 4; bases outside the gene matches: 13. This CDR3 spans 18 amino acids.

Points on this clonotype: The junction departs from germline at one end; a sequencing error may be responsible. The CDR3 protein is CARSLAGGLPDTQYF. CDR3 nucleotide sequence: TGTGCCAGAAGCTTAGCGGGGGGGTTACCAGATACGCAGTATTTT. The chain joins TRBV5-4 to TRBJ2-3; 11 bases map to TRBD2. Germline values: CDR1 SGHNT, CDR2 YYREEE (reference sequence). This CDR3 spans 15 amino acids.

This clonotype appeared many times. The CDR3 spells CASSFDRGPGETQYF. CDR3 bases: TGTGCCAGCAGTTTTGACAGGGGACCCGGAGAGACCCAGTACTTC. V usage is TRBV12-3 or TRBV12-4 and J usage is TRBJ2-5; 8 bases align to TRBD1. With V trimmed by 3 bases and J by 4 bases, 7 bases remained unmatched. The CDR3 covers 15 residues.

The V gene is TRBV19, the J gene TRBJ1-1; D is ambiguous. Trimming removed 5 bases from V and 6 bases from J, with 13 bases in between. In germline, CDR1 is LNHDA, CDR2 SQIVND (reference sequence). The CDR3 extends over 13 amino acids. The DNA for the CDR3 is TGTGCCAGTAGTCCCTCCCTTGTCGCTGAAGCTTTCTTT. It is translated as CASSPSLVAEAFF.

This clonotype was seen at least ten times. The chain links TRBV7-8 to TRBJ2-5; the D call may be TRBD1 or TRBD2 (5 bases each). V was pared by 4 bases and J by 0 bases, with 9 bases between. This CDR3 has 14 amino acids. Per germline, CDR1 SGHVS and CDR2 FQNEAQ. The CDR3 DNA reads as TGTGCCAGCAGCTCCCGGGACCACCAAGAGACCCAGTACTTC. Protein: CASSSRDHQETQYF. Variable domain in full (rest from reference TRBV7-8 and TRBJ2-5): GAGVSQSPRYKVAKRGQDVALRCDPISGHVSLFWYQQALGQGPEFLTYFQNEAQLDKSGLPSDRFFAERPEGSVSTLKIQRTQQEDSAVYLCASSSRDHQETQYFGPGTRLLVL.

This clonotype was counted a few times. This chain uses TRBV14 with TRBJ2-3; no definite D call. The CDR3 contains 14 residues. Looked up from germline, CDR1 is SGHDN and CDR2 is FVKESK. V lost 1 base to trimming and J lost 5 bases, with 10 bases between them. The CDR3: CASSQVGVLDTQYF. The CDR3 nucleotides read TGTGCCAGCAGCCAAGTTGGGGTACTAGATACGCAGTATTTT.

This clonotype was detected many times. This rearrangement joins TRBV7-8 to TRBJ2-1; 7 nucleotides line up with TRBD2. In germline, CDR1 is SGHVS, CDR2 FQNEAQ. The V segment lost 5 bases and the J segment 2 bases; nucleotides outside the gene matches: 6. The CDR3 is 15 residues long. As DNA, the CDR3 is TGTGCCAGCAGCCCTAGGGCGGGGGCCTACAATGAGCAGTTCTTC. It encodes CASSPRAGAYNEQFF.

This clonotype was detected a few times. The chain has TRBV7-8 and TRBJ2-2, with TRBD1 matching over 10 bases. Per germline, CDR1 SGHVS and CDR2 FQNEAQ. Unmatched junction bases numbered 7, after V lost 2 bases and J lost 4 bases. The CDR3 consists of 17 residues. CDR3 coding DNA: TGTGCCAGCAGCTTACCTCGACAGGGGGCTAGCACCGGGGAGCTGTTTTTT. Translation gives CASSLPRQGASTGELFF.

This clonotype was observed a handful of times. CDR3 nucleotide sequence: TGTGCCAGCAGTTTCTCGGGGGGCTATTATGGCTACACCTTC. Its translation: CASSFSGGYYGYTF. The J gene is TRBJ1-2, the V gene TRBV27, with a possible D match to TRBD1 (6 bases). CDR3 length: 14 amino acids. Germline CDR1 is MNHEY and CDR2 is SMNVEV (reference sequence). Between the trimmed V and J ends, which lost 3 bases and 5 bases, there was a span of 13 bases.

The genes are TRBV5-1 and TRBJ2-2; D is unclear. Per germline, CDR1 SGHRS and CDR2 YFSETQ. V gave up 1 base and J gave up 0 bases, with 7 bases separating them. The CDR3 length is 15 residues. The chain's CDR3 is CASSLKAPNTGELFF. CDR3 bases: TGCGCCAGCAGCTTGAAAGCTCCGAACACCGGGGAGCTGTTTTTT.

A note on this clonotype: Just one base apart from a much larger clone, this may be a read error. The CDR3 DNA is TGTGCCAACAGCCTAGAGTGGCGGGCAGAGCAGTTCTTC. The encoded protein is CANSLEWRAEQFF. The gene calls are TRBV7-8 and TRBJ2-1; maybe TRBD2 (5 bases). There are 13 residues in the CDR3. Looked up from germline, CDR1 is SGHVS and CDR2 is FQNEAQ.

V gene TRBV27 combines with J gene TRBJ1-2; a weak D match, TRBD1 (6 bases). The germline V gene encodes CDR1 MNHEY and CDR2 SMNVEV (reference sequence). Trimming cost V 0 bases and J 4 bases, with 18 bases left between them. The CDR3 runs 17 residues. The CDR3 spells CASSLSGAMSLPYGYTF. CDR3 nucleotides: TGTGCCAGCAGTTTATCGGGGGCGATGTCCCTCCCCTATGGCTACACCTTC.

In this sample, this clonotype turned up a few times. This CDR3 reads CASSPVWEVAQYF. DNA of the CDR3: TGTGCCAGCAGCCCAGTCTGGGAAGTGGCCCAGTACTTC. The genes are TRBV7-9 and TRBJ2-5; D gene unclear. Germline V CDR1 and CDR2: SEHNR, FQNEAQ (reference sequence). Trimming took off 5 bases at V and 9 bases at J, with 16 bases between the two ends. There are 13 residues in the CDR3.

This clonotype occurred once. The chain uses TRBV6-5 and TRBJ2-1; D is possibly TRBD1 (6 bases). There are 13 residues in the CDR3. Trimming removed 5 bases from V and 7 bases from J, with 12 bases in between. CDR1 is MNHEY and CDR2 is SVGAGI in the germline V gene. The CDR3 DNA follows: TGTGCCAGCAGTAAGTTGAGGGGGAATGAGCAGTTCTTC. It encodes CASSKLRGNEQFF.